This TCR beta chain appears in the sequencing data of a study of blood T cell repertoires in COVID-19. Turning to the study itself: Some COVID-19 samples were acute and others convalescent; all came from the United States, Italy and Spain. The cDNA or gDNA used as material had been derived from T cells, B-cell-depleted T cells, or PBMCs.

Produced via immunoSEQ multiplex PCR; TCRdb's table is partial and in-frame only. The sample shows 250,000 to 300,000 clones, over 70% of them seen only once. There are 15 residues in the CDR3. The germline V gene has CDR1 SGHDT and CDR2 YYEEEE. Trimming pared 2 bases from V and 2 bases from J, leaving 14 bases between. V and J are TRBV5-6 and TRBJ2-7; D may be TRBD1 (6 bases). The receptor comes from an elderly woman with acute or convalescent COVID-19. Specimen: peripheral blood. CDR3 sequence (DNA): TGTGCCAGCAGCTTCGGGCAGGGGTTCGCCTACGAGCAGTACTTC. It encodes CASSFGQGFAYEQYF.